This T cell receptor beta chain was documented in a study of blood T cells in healthy people across ages. Study-wide background: There was about one barcoded beta molecule captured by template switching per two T cells.

Looked up from germline, CDR1 is MNHEY and CDR2 is SVGEGT. The V end lost 4 bases, the J end lost 2 bases, and 9 bases lay between the germline ends. This CDR3 has 14 amino acids. This clonotype was observed many times. Its antigen remains unknown. Study-wide points: Unsorted PBMC material precluded a definitive naive versus antigen-experienced comparison.

Then a second PCR, running roughly 7 to 11 cycles, was carried out with a sample-barcoded 5' primer and a J-beta primer mix. Tagging of each cDNA molecule was performed by a template-switch adaptor with 12 random nucleotides. One entry per CDR3 protein, called by TCRdb with MiXCR from the 5' RACE reads. Among 850,000 or so distinct CDR3 sequences listed, around 26% were seen once. This TCR came from a woman older than 75 in good health. Input material: blood. V and J are TRBV6-2 or TRBV6-3 and TRBJ1-5, with D maybe TRBD1 (6 bases). CDR3 in DNA: TGTGCCAGCAGTTCGGACAGTCGCAATCAGCCCCAGCATTTT. Translated, it gives CASSSDSRNQPQHF.